The entry that follows covers one T cell receptor (beta chain) sequence. Per germline, CDR1 SGDLS and CDR2 YYNGEE. The CDR3 is 15 residues long. Trimming removed 3 bases from V and 1 base from J; junction bases left unmatched: 3. The primer mix had 60 Vbeta and 13 Jbeta primers. The method was immunoSEQ multiplex PCR; TCRdb's version includes in-frame clones alone and lacks a portion of them. The sample contains approximately 210,000 clones, more than 75% of which appear only once. The record originates from a study of cytomegalovirus exposure and HLA in healthy donors. This clonotype was sampled from a male donor in good health and CMV-seropositive. The sample was PBMCs. The chain recombines TRBV9 with TRBJ2-5; 10 nucleotides agree with TRBD2. This CDR3 reads CASSGGLAVQETQYF. The CDR3 DNA follows: TGTGCCAGCAGCGGTGGACTAGCGGTCCAAGAGACCCAGTACTTC. Together with reference TRBV9 and TRBJ2-5, the CDR3 gives the full variable domain: DSGVTQTPKHLITATGQRVTLRCSPRSGDLSVYWYQQSLDQGLQFLIQYYNGEERAKGNILERFSAQQFPDLHSELNLSSLELGDSALYFCASSGGLAVQETQYFGPGTRLLVL.